Below, 15 T cell receptor beta chains from the same sample are listed, as sequenced in a study of human T cells and chemical hapten exposure. TCRdb recomputed calls from the RACE reads with MiXCR, one row per CDR3 protein. The sample lists approximately 260,000 distinct CDR3 sequences, approximately 8% occurring once. The time point was: pre-sensitization, week 0. Treatment meaning: therapeutic diphenylcyclopropenone sensitization with weekly scalp DPC. The sequencing used whole blood, collected in connection with sensitization to the hapten diphenylcyclopropenone (DPC). Receptor source: a man in his late teens or twenties with alopecia areata. Some clones in this sample may be carry-over from other donors' samples.

In its sample, this clonotype was seen many times. The chain joins TRBV29-1 to TRBJ1-1, with unresolved D. Trimming removed 0 bases from V and 1 base from J, with 6 bases in between. The germline CDR1 and CDR2 sequences are SQVTM and ANQGSEA. The CDR3 has 13 residues. The CDR3 DNA reads TGCAGCGTTGAAGACAGCGCGAACACTGAAGCTTTCTTT. Protein product: CSVEDSANTEAFF. Supplemented by reference TRBV29-1 and TRBJ1-1, the full variable domain reads SAVISQKPSRDICQRGTSLTIQCQVDSQVTMMFWYRQQPGQSLTLIATANQGSEATYESGFVIDKFPISRPNLTFSTLTVSNMSPEDSSIYLCSVEDSANTEAFFGQGTRLTVV.

This clonotype was counted a few times. The V gene is TRBV6-5, the J gene TRBJ1-3; possible D gene TRBD1, 5 bases. Trimming removed 5 bases at V and 0 bases at J, with 20 bases between. Germline CDR1 MNHEY, CDR2 SVGAGI. CDR3 length: 18 residues. CDR3 nucleotide sequence: TGTGCCAGCAGTCCCCGGGGGGGGAGCAGTCACTCTGGAAACACCATATATTTT. It encodes CASSPRGGSSHSGNTIYF.

V usage is TRBV7-2 and J usage is TRBJ1-2, with 10 bases that match TRBD1. The germline V gene encodes CDR1 SGHTA and CDR2 FQGNSA. The length of the CDR3 is 14 residues. The J segment lost 8 bases and the V segment lost 5 bases, leaving 8 bases of the junction unmatched. The CDR3 protein is CASSRNDRGLGYTF. The CDR3 DNA reads TGTGCCAGCAGCCGAAACGACAGGGGGCTCGGCTACACCTTC.

This chain connects TRBV7-9 to TRBJ2-7; no reliable D call. CDR3 size: 13 residues. The germline gives CDR1 SEHNR, CDR2 FQNEAQ (reference sequence). Trimming stripped 5 bases from V and 6 bases from J, with 14 bases between. The CDR3 nucleotides are TGTGCCAGCAGCCCATTCGTGGTTTCCGAGCAGTACTTC. This translates into CASSPFVVSEQYF.

This clonotype has ten or more counts. This CDR3 reads CASSPGSNQPQHF. The CDR3 bases are TGTGCCAGCAGTCCCGGGAGCAATCAGCCCCAGCATTTT. The rearrangement links TRBV18 to TRBJ1-5; D is ambiguous. The CDR3 has 13 amino acids. Germline CDR1 and CDR2: KGHSH and LQKENI. The germline V and J ends were trimmed by 8 bases and 1 base, with 9 bases remaining between them.

The CDR3 coding sequence is TGTGCCAGCAGCCAACCACAGGGTTCTGGAAACACCATATATTTT. It codes for CASSQPQGSGNTIYF. This sequence joins TRBV3-1 and TRBJ1-3; D may be TRBD1 (6 bases). The length of the CDR3 is 15 residues. Trimming took off 2 bases at V and 1 base at J, with 9 bases between the two ends. Germline lookup yields CDR1 LGHDT and CDR2 YNNKEL (reference sequence).

Ten or more counts support this clonotype. The chain recombines TRBV3-1 with TRBJ1-1; 9 bases are shared with TRBD1. Germline V CDR1 and CDR2: LGHDT, YNNKEL (reference sequence). J lost 5 bases, V lost 4 bases, and 8 bases had no gene match. The CDR3 is 15 residues long. The chain's CDR3 is CASSPLTGGITEAFF. Written as DNA, the CDR3 is TGTGCCAGCAGCCCCCTGACAGGGGGTATAACTGAAGCTTTCTTT.

In its sample, this clonotype was seen many times. The rearrangement links TRBV7-2 to TRBJ2-3; unclear D gene. Germline CDR1 and CDR2: SGHTA and FQGNSA. V lost 7 bases and J 0 bases, leaving 11 bases between the germline ends. The CDR3 is made up of 14 amino acids. CDR3 loop: CASTSHGSTDTQYF. Written as DNA, the CDR3 is TGTGCCAGCACCTCGCATGGTAGCACAGATACGCAGTATTTT.

This clonotype came up a few times. The rearrangement joins TRBV5-1 to TRBJ1-2, with 10 bases identical to TRBD1. V lost 4 bases and J lost 2; bases outside the gene matches: 5. CDR1 and CDR2 (germline): SGHRS, YFSETQ. This CDR3 contains 15 residues. The CDR3: CASSDGTGANYGYTF. As DNA, the CDR3 is TGCGCCAGCAGCGATGGGACAGGGGCCAACTATGGCTACACCTTC. Based on the CDR3 plus reference TRBV5-1 and TRBJ1-2, the full variable domain is KAGVTQTPRYLIKTRGQQVTLSCSPISGHRSVSWYQQTPGQGLQFLFEYFSETQRNKGNFPGRFSGRQFSNSRSEMNVSTLELGDSALYLCASSDGTGANYGYTFGSGTRLTVV.

In its sample, this clonotype was seen a few times. The chain recombines TRBV5-1 with TRBJ2-7; tentative D call: TRBD1 (5 bases). The CDR3 loop spans 15 amino acids. Trimming shortened V by 4 bases and J by 5 bases, and 19 bases separated the two germline ends. CDR1 SGHRS and CDR2 YFSETQ come from the germline V gene. The CDR3: CASSLLGQPEDEQYV. In nucleotides, the CDR3 is TGCGCCAGCAGCCTTCTGGGGCAGCCTGAGGACGAGCAGTACGTC.

This clonotype has just a few counts. The chain employs TRBV5-5 and TRBJ1-1; D is unclear. The CDR3 consists of 13 residues. Trimming removed 1 base at V and 4 bases at J, with 8 bases between. CDR1 and CDR2 (germline): SGHKS, YYEKEE (reference sequence). CDR3 coding DNA: TGTGCCAGCAGCTTGCTTCGGAGCACTGAAGCTTTCTTT. Translated, it gives CASSLLRSTEAFF.

The table lists this clonotype with many counts. The chain carries TRBV5-6 and TRBJ2-7, with unresolved D. CDR1 and CDR2 (germline): SGHDT, YYEEEE. This CDR3 region has 13 residues. The V end lost 1 base, the J end lost 4 bases, and 9 bases lay between the germline ends. The CDR3 DNA reads TGTGCCAGCAGCTTGCTACAAGATTACGAGCAGTACGTC. Its translation is CASSLLQDYEQYV.

V and J are TRBV20-1 and TRBJ2-1; D might be TRBD1 (8 bases). V was trimmed by 1 base and J by 6 bases, leaving 22 bases between them. The CDR3 loop spans 17 amino acids. Germline CDR1 and CDR2: DFQATT and SNEGSKA (reference sequence). The CDR3 nucleotides are TGCAGTGCTAGAGCCAACCTAAGGACAGGGAGGGCCAATGAGCAGTTCTTC. It codes for CSARANLRTGRANEQFF.

The CDR3 loop reads CASSPWTGGVSGANVLTF. The CDR3 coding sequence is TGTGCCAGCAGTCCCTGGACAGGGGGCGTAAGTGGGGCCAACGTCCTGACTTTC. The chain employs TRBV27 and TRBJ2-6; 11 bases are a match to TRBD1. The V segment lost 5 bases and the J segment 3 bases; nucleotides outside the gene matches: 9. The CDR3 extends over 18 amino acids. The germline V gene has CDR1 MNHEY and CDR2 SMNVEV (reference sequence).

This clonotype was seen only a few times. The V and J genes are TRBV6-2 or TRBV6-3 and TRBJ2-1; D tentatively fits TRBD1 or TRBD2 (5 bases each). V gave up 2 bases and J gave up 4 bases, with 18 bases separating them. Looked up from germline, CDR1 is MNHEY and CDR2 is SVGEGT. The CDR3 loop spans 17 amino acids. The CDR3 is CASSYGTWGSLYNEQFF. CDR3 sequence (DNA): TGTGCCAGCAGTTACGGCACGTGGGGGTCCCTATACAATGAGCAGTTCTTC.